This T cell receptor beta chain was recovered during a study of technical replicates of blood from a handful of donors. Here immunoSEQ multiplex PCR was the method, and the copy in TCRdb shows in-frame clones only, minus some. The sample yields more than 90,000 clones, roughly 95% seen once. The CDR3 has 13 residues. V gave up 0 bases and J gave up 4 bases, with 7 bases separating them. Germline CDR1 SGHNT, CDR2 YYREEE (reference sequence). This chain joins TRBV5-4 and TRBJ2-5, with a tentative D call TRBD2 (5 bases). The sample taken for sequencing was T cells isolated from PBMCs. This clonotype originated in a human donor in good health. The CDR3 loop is CASSLARGETQYF. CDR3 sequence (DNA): TGTGCCAGCAGCTTGGCACGGGGAGAGACCCAGTACTTC.